These T cell receptor beta chains were read from a single sample in a study of blood T cell repertoires in COVID-19. The method was immunoSEQ multiplex PCR; TCRdb's version includes in-frame clones alone and lacks a portion of them. The table records approximately 230,000 clones, 86% of them present only once. Sequencing was carried out using peripheral blood. These receptors were taken from a man younger than 40 who had recovered from COVID-19. Each CDR3 is given without its conserved first and last residue.

v_gene: TRBV7-6
j_gene: TRBJ1-1
CDR3aa: ASSLAAQMNTEAF

v_gene: TRBV7-9
j_gene: TRBJ2-2
CDR3aa: ASSLAGGPNTGELF

v_gene: TRBV7-9
j_gene: TRBJ1-3
CDR3aa: ASSAGQGAETGNTIY

v_gene: TRBV18
j_gene: TRBJ1-1
CDR3aa: ASSPRLTGNTEAF

v_gene: TRBV10-1
j_gene: TRBJ1-1
CDR3aa: ASSSWDSTEAF

v_gene: TRBV12-3/TRBV12-4
j_gene: TRBJ2-7
CDR3aa: ASKGQGAYEQY

v_gene: TRBV18
j_gene: TRBJ1-1
CDR3aa: ASSPQVRANTEAF

v_gene: TRBV19
j_gene: TRBJ1-2
CDR3aa: ASSPMGQRNYGYT

v_gene: TRBV7-9
j_gene: TRBJ1-3
CDR3aa: ASSSRTGNHSGNTIY

v_gene: TRBV5-1
j_gene: TRBJ2-5
CDR3aa: ASSPGTKKETQY

v_gene: TRBV19
j_gene: TRBJ1-1
CDR3aa: ASSLDRVTEAF

v_gene: TRBV10-3
j_gene: TRBJ2-3
CDR3aa: AISESTGGPDTQY

v_gene: TRBV7-9
j_gene: TRBJ1-2
CDR3aa: ASSFYPRRGDYGYT

v_gene: TRBV6-5
j_gene: TRBJ1-5
CDR3aa: ASSGTGEKPQH

v_gene: TRBV5-4
j_gene: TRBJ1-2
CDR3aa: ASSLRGGYGYT

v_gene: TRBV3-1/TRBV3-2
j_gene: TRBJ2-3
CDR3aa: ASSQEGRGHTQY

v_gene: TRBV19
j_gene: TRBJ2-7
CDR3aa: ASSIGTVHYEQY

v_gene: TRBV29-1
j_gene: TRBJ1-2
CDR3aa: SADMNYGYT

v_gene: TRBV19
j_gene: TRBJ2-1
CDR3aa: ASKDRATQF

v_gene: TRBV19
j_gene: TRBJ2-7
CDR3aa: ASSIAENYEQY

v_gene: TRBV12-5
j_gene: TRBJ1-1
CDR3aa: ASGRTGGGTEAF

v_gene: TRBV4-1
j_gene: TRBJ2-3
CDR3aa: ASSRSGNTDTQY

v_gene: TRBV29-1
j_gene: TRBJ2-5
CDR3aa: SAEGQGAFETQY

v_gene: TRBV16
j_gene: TRBJ2-2
CDR3aa: ASSQWPDTGELF

v_gene: TRBV4-1
j_gene: TRBJ1-4
CDR3aa: ASSQVIQGREKLF

v_gene: TRBV5-1
j_gene: TRBJ1-6
CDR3aa: ASSHQQGLRGNSPLH

v_gene: TRBV4-3
j_gene: TRBJ2-5
CDR3aa: ASSQEVSLAGGLKTQY

v_gene: TRBV4-2
j_gene: TRBJ1-1
CDR3aa: ASSQVQGVNTEAF

v_gene: TRBV5-3
j_gene: TRBJ2-2
CDR3aa: ARSRYGTPRNTGELF

v_gene: TRBV30
j_gene: TRBJ1-4
CDR3aa: AWSDGINEKLF

v_gene: TRBV19
j_gene: TRBJ1-1
CDR3aa: ASSIQVNTEAF

v_gene: TRBV2
j_gene: TRBJ1-1
CDR3aa: ASSKTGAEAF

v_gene: TRBV21-1
j_gene: TRBJ2-5
CDR3aa: ASSARDKKETQY

v_gene: TRBV10-2
j_gene: TRBJ2-3
CDR3aa: ASRAPRGAGGLTDTQY

v_gene: TRBV7-2
j_gene: TRBJ2-2
CDR3aa: ASSSRGGPFPTGELF

v_gene: TRBV10-1
j_gene: TRBJ1-4
CDR3aa: ASGGQSANEKLF

v_gene: TRBV7-2
j_gene: TRBJ2-2
CDR3aa: ASREGPDGGELF